Listed below are T cell receptor beta chains from one sample, sequenced in a study of T cells expressing NK-cell markers. TCRdb re-called the 5' RACE reads and shows each CDR3 protein once, DNA omitted. The sample features around 140,000 distinct CDR3 sequences, with less than 15% in its top ten. Sequencing input: blood T cells: a sorted CD56 or NKG2C T cell subset, CD4+ or CD8+ T cells, or bulk PBMC T cells (not recorded which). Receptors were obtained from a man aged 18 to 35 in good health. Both conserved end residues are part of each CDR3.

TRBV7-9	TRBJ2-3	CASQGQGTDTQYF
TRBV2	TRBJ1-6	CASSDLGTGSPLHF
TRBV6-2/TRBV6-3	TRBJ2-1	CASSLGLDNEQFF
TRBV11-2	TRBJ2-1	CASSLYGDSGLIYNEQFF
TRBV30	TRBJ2-1	CAWSQGSAGLYYNEQFF
TRBV15	TRBJ2-1	CATSNQDRWQFF
TRBV12-3/TRBV12-4	TRBJ1-4	CASSLVGEGEKLFF
TRBV11-1	TRBJ2-1	CASSLGDDNEQFF
TRBV29-1	TRBJ2-7	CSVEAEVFPYEQYF
TRBV5-5	TRBJ2-3	CASSSGTSGTDTQYF